This T cell receptor (beta chain) came from a study of blood T cell repertoires in COVID-19. The wider study: Acute and convalescent COVID-19 specimens originated in the United States, Italy and Spain. T cells, B-cell-depleted T cells, or PBMCs provided the cDNA or gDNA that served as material.

Produced via immunoSEQ multiplex PCR; TCRdb's table is partial and in-frame only. The sample lists some 170,000 clones; approximately 80% were seen once. There are 13 residues in the CDR3. From germline, CDR1 is SGHRS and CDR2 YFSETQ. The V and J ends lost 0 bases and 11 bases, in that order; junction bases with no gene match: 3. The sequenced material came from peripheral blood. V usage is TRBV5-1 and J usage is TRBJ2-4, with TRBD1 identical over 9 bases. This clonotype originated in a woman between 40 and 50 years old with COVID-19, enrolled during active disease. The CDR3: CASSLGDRDFQYF. The CDR3 DNA is TGCGCCAGCAGCTTGGGGGACAGGGACTTTCAGTACTTC.